This TCR beta chain was retrieved from a study of T cells in Graves' hyperthyroidism and ophthalmopathy. Using RNA transcripts as the source, TCR beta CDR3 regions were amplified. The study used the HTBI primer set for a first-round RT-PCR of the TCR CDR3. A single record per CDR3 protein comes from TCRdb applying MiXCR to the multiplex PCR reads. Of more than 150,000 distinct CDR3 sequences in the sample, approximately 15% were seen once. This clonotype was counted at least ten times. The germline V and J ends were trimmed by 5 bases and 11 bases, with 16 bases remaining between them. The CDR3 is 12 residues long. Looked up from germline, CDR1 is SEHNR and CDR2 is FQNEAQ (reference sequence).

The chain carries TRBV7-9 and TRBJ2-7; a weak D match, TRBD1 (5 bases). This clonotype was obtained from a woman aged 45-60 years with Graves' hyperthyroidism. Sample: blood. The CDR3 sequence: CASSRGQGNEYF. The CDR3 nucleotides read TGTGCCAGCAGCAGGGGCCAGGGAAATGAGTACTTC.